This paragraph reports one T cell receptor (beta chain). These data come from a study of liver allograft versus peripheral blood T cells. Study-level background: Comparative analysis was performed on T cell receptor repertoires from transplanted livers and from recipients' peripheral blood.

TCRdb reprocessed the reads with MiXCR, giving one entry per CDR3 protein. Found here are about 15,000 distinct CDR3 sequences, 20% to 25% of them singletons; the top ten hold roughly 6%. Germline V lookup: CDR1 LGHNT, CDR2 FRNRAP. Trimming removed 7 bases at V and 0 bases at J, with 9 bases between. CDR3 size: 13 residues. This clonotype originated in a human patient who had a liver transplant. Some T cells may originate from the graft donor. This chain connects TRBV12-5 to TRBJ1-1; D is undetermined. The CDR3 DNA reads TGTGCTAGTGCCAAAAATATGAACACTGAAGCTTTCTTT. This sequence encodes CASAKNMNTEAFF.